The T cell receptor (beta chain) under discussion was sequenced for a study of T cell responses to AZD1222 COVID-19 vaccine. Study context: Analyses pooled second doses at about 4 or about 12 weeks.

Assay: immunoSEQ multiplex PCR; the TCRdb copy retains only in-frame clones and omits some. The table lists approximately 150,000 clones, roughly 93% of them singletons. This sample comprised peripheral blood, obtained on day 0 of AZD1222 vaccination. The sequence derives from an adult in good health.

The DNA for the CDR3 is TGTGCCAGCAGCTTCCGTACAACTAATGAAAAACTGTTTTTT. Its protein is CASSFRTTNEKLFF. The gene calls are TRBV11-2 and TRBJ1-4; D gene ambiguous. The CDR3 consists of 14 residues. Between the trimmed V and J ends, which lost 3 bases and 0 bases, there was a span of 5 bases. CDR1 is SGHAT, CDR2 FQNNGV, per germline.